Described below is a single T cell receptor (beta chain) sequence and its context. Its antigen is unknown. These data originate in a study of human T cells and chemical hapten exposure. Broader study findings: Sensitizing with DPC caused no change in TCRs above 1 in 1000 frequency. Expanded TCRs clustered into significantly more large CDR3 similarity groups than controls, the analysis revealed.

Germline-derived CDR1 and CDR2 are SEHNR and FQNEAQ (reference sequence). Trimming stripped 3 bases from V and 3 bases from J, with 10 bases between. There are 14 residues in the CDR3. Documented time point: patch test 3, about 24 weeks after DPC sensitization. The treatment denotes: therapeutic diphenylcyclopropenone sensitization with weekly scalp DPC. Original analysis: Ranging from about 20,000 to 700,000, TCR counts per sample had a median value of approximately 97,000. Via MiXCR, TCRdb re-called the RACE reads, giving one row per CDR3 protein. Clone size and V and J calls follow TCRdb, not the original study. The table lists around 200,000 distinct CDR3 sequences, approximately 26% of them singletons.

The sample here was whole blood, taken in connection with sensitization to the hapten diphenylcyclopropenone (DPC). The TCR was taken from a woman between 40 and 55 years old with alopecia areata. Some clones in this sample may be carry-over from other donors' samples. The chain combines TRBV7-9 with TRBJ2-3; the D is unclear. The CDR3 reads CASSFSIGTDTQYF. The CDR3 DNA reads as TGTGCCAGCAGCTTTAGTATCGGGACAGATACGCAGTATTTT. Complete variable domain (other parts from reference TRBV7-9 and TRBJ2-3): DTGVSQNPRHKITKRGQNVTFRCDPISEHNRLYWYRQTLGQGPEFLTYFQNEAQLEKSRLLSDRFSAERPKGSFSTLEIQRTEQGDSAMYLCASSFSIGTDTQYFGPGTRLTVL.